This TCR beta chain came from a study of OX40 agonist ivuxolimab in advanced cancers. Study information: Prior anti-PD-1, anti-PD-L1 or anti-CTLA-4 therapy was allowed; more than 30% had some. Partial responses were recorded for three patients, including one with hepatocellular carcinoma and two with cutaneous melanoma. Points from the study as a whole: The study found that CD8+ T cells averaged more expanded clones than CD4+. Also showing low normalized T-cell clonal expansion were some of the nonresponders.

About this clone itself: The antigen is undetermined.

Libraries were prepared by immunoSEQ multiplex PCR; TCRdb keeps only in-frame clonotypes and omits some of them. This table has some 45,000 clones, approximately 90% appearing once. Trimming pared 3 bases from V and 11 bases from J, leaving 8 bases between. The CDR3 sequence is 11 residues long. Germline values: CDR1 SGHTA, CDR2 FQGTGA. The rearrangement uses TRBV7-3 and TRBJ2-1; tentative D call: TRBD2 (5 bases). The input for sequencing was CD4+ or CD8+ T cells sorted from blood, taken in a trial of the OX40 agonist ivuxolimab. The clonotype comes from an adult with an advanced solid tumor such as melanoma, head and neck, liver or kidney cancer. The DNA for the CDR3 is TGTGCCAGCAGCTTGGGAGTCCAGCAGTTCTTC. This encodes CASSLGVQQFF.